This T cell receptor (beta chain) was sequenced in a study of beta chain features in type 1 diabetes. This clone was seen more than once but under ten times. Trimming left V 1 base short and J 4 bases short, with 12 bases between. The germline CDR1 and CDR2 sequences are SGHRS and YFSETQ. CDR3 size: 15 residues. cDNA synthesis used the whole RNA isolate, giving expressed TCRB sequences. Clones were sequenced by immunoSEQ multiplex PCR, and TCRdb holds only the in-frame ones, with some missing. The data contain hundreds of thousands of clones, about 9.3% of them singletons. Specimen: naive CD4+ T cells from blood. The receptor was isolated from a woman between 18 and 30 years old in good health. V is TRBV5-1 and J is TRBJ2-1; maybe TRBD2 (6 bases). CDR3 sequence (DNA): TGCGCCAGCAGCTTGTCCGGGAGCGAATACAATGAGCAGTTCTTC. Amino acids: CASSLSGSEYNEQFF.